One and the same sample provided the 31 T cell receptor beta chains below, sequenced in a study of human T cells and chemical hapten exposure. Documented time point: patch test 2, 6 weeks after DPC sensitization. Treatment of the sample: therapeutic diphenylcyclopropenone sensitization with weekly scalp DPC. TCRdb re-called the RACE reads through MiXCR, storing one row per CDR3 protein. The table lists a few hundred thousand distinct CDR3 sequences, 6% to 7% of them singletons. Source: whole blood, taken in connection with sensitization to the hapten diphenylcyclopropenone (DPC). These receptors originate from a young woman with alopecia areata. Some clones in this sample may be carry-over from other donors' samples.

This sequence joins TRBV20-1 and TRBJ2-7; D is unresolved. The CDR3 loop spans 15 amino acids. V lost 6 bases to trimming and J lost 1 base, with 19 bases between them. Germline CDR1 and CDR2: DFQATT and SNEGSKA (reference sequence). The CDR3 DNA is TGCAGTGCCTTACTATTAAGGTCGCCTTCCTACGAGCAGTACTTC. Translating gives CSALLLRSPSYEQYF.

This clonotype was counted a few times. The chain is built from TRBV10-3 and TRBJ1-6; possibly TRBD1 for D (6 bases). Trimming took off 4 bases at V and 10 bases at J, with 14 bases between the two ends. The CDR3 is made up of 14 amino acids. CDR1 is ENHRY, CDR2 SYGVKD, per germline. Here the CDR3 reads CAISAEGVGSPLHF. CDR3 DNA sequence: TGTGCCATCAGTGCCGAGGGGGTTGGGTCACCCCTCCACTTT.

The sample holds a few counts of this clonotype. The gene calls are TRBV6-2 or TRBV6-3 and TRBJ1-1, with D unclear. Germline-derived CDR1 and CDR2 are MNHEY and SVGEGT. With 5 bases removed from V and 0 bases from J, the gap between germline ends came to 4 bases. The CDR3 totals 12 residues. CDR3 residues: CASSVVNTEAFF. CDR3 DNA sequence: TGTGCCAGCAGTGTAGTGAACACTGAAGCTTTCTTT.

This clonotype was picked up many times. V is TRBV7-2 and J is TRBJ1-6; no clear D gene. V lost 3 bases to trimming and J lost 12 bases, with 9 bases between them. CDR1 and CDR2 (germline): SGHTA, FQGNSA. The CDR3 runs 12 residues. In DNA form, the CDR3 reads TGTGCCAGCAGCTTCGAACACCTACCCCTCCACTTT. Translation gives CASSFEHLPLHF.

This clonotype was picked up many times. The chain recombines TRBV10-3 with TRBJ2-6; D call uncertain. Trimming stripped 4 bases from V and 0 bases from J, with 13 bases between. The CDR3 is 17 residues long. CDR1 is ENHRY and CDR2 is SYGVKD in the germline V gene. CDR3 sequence (DNA): TGTGCCATCAGTGGCCTAGGACGGTACTCTGGGGCCAACGTCCTGACTTTC. This gives the protein CAISGLGRYSGANVLTF.

This clonotype has ten or more counts. V usage is TRBV12-3 or TRBV12-4 and J usage is TRBJ1-6; the D is unclear. There are 13 residues in the CDR3. V gave up 3 bases and J gave up 2 bases, with 2 bases separating them. This CDR3 is CASSFPYNSPLHF. Here the CDR3 DNA reads TGTGCCAGCAGTTTCCCCTATAATTCACCCCTCCACTTT.

This clonotype came up many times. This chain joins TRBV4-3 and TRBJ2-1; 9 positions agree with TRBD2. CDR1 and CDR2 from the germline V gene are LGHNA and YSLEER. V shed 0 bases and J 2 bases; nucleotides not matched to a gene: 5. The CDR3 runs 17 residues. In DNA, the CDR3 is TGCGCCAGCAGCCAAGAAGAGAGCGGGGGGCCCTACAATGAGCAGTTCTTC. Translating it yields CASSQEESGGPYNEQFF.

This clonotype came up many times. The chain couples TRBV13 to TRBJ2-7; D ambiguous. The CDR3 runs to 16 residues. CDR1 and CDR2 from the germline V gene are PRHDT and FYEKMQ (reference sequence). V was pared by 6 bases and J by 1 base, with 19 bases between. Here the CDR3 reads CASRLRTGASSYEQYF. The CDR3 DNA is TGTGCCAGCAGACTTAGAACGGGTGCTTCTTCCTACGAGCAGTACTTC.

This clonotype was seen repeatedly, ten times or more. The CDR3 sequence: CASSVVGTLEVGDTQYF. CDR3 sequence (DNA): TGTGCCAGCAGCGTAGTAGGCACACTCGAGGTTGGAGATACGCAGTATTTT. This chain joins TRBV9 and TRBJ2-3; D is unclear. V was pared by 0 bases and J by 5 bases, with 19 bases between. Germline CDR1 and CDR2: SGDLS and YYNGEE. The CDR3 has 17 residues.

The chain employs TRBV7-2 and TRBJ1-6; TRBD1 is a possible D gene (5 bases). Germline lookup yields CDR1 SGHTA and CDR2 FQGNSA. The CDR3 length is 15 residues. The V end lost 1 base, the J end lost 7 bases, and 11 bases lay between the germline ends. As DNA, the CDR3 is TGTGCCAGCAGCTTAGTAGGGGCGGGGAATTCACCCCTCCACTTT. The encoded protein is CASSLVGAGNSPLHF.

The V call is TRBV12-5, the J call TRBJ2-3; 7 nucleotides align to TRBD2. Germline CDR1 is LGHNT and CDR2 is FRNRAP. The length of the CDR3 is 18 residues. The V gene end was trimmed by 1 base and the J gene end by 1 base; junction bases not matched to a gene: 11. The CDR3 protein is CASGLATPGAGRTDTQYF. For the CDR3, the DNA is TGTGCTAGTGGTTTGGCAACCCCGGGAGCGGGGCGCACAGATACGCAGTATTTT.

Ten or more counts support this clonotype. The rearrangement links TRBV9 to TRBJ1-3; 8 bases align to TRBD1. Germline CDR1 SGDLS, CDR2 YYNGEE. The V gene end was trimmed by 1 base and the J gene end by 1 base; junction bases not matched to a gene: 7. The CDR3 covers 17 residues. CDR3 in DNA: TGTGCCAGCAGCGTATTTGGGGACAGGTATTCTGGAAACACCATATATTTT. Amino acids: CASSVFGDRYSGNTIYF.

This clonotype was recorded a few times. The gene calls are TRBV20-1 and TRBJ2-1, with 11 bases fitting TRBD2. With 7 bases clipped from V and 4 bases from J, the junction kept 0 bases outside the gene matches. The CDR3 runs to 12 residues. Germline loops: CDR1 DFQATT, CDR2 SNEGSKA (reference sequence). CDR3 in amino acids: CSVAGGYNEQFF. CDR3 in DNA: TGCAGTGTAGCGGGGGGGTACAATGAGCAGTTCTTC.

The chain combines TRBV5-1 with TRBJ2-7, with 11 bases that match TRBD1. J lost 3 bases, V lost 3 bases, and 2 bases had no gene match. Germline V CDR1 and CDR2: SGHRS, YFSETQ. The CDR3 contains 14 residues. The CDR3, as DNA: TGCGCCAGCAGCTGGGGACAGGGGGACTACGAGCAGTACTTC. Translated, it gives CASSWGQGDYEQYF.

This clonotype showed up many times. V usage is TRBV9 and J usage is TRBJ2-7; 7 bases are shared with TRBD1. There are 15 residues in the CDR3. Losses at the gene ends were 0 bases for V and 8 bases for J; bases not matched to a gene: 11. Per the germline V gene, CDR1 is SGDLS and CDR2 is YYNGEE. Here the CDR3 reads CASSVEGTALRQQYF. The CDR3 nucleotides are TGTGCCAGCAGCGTAGAGGGGACAGCACTACGACAGCAGTACTTC.

This clonotype was seen a handful of times. The chain has TRBV29-1 and TRBJ2-7; D remains ambiguous. This CDR3 is built from 13 residues. Trimming took 3 bases from V and 6 from J, leaving 15 bases between them. Germline V gene lookup returns CDR1 SQVTM and CDR2 ANQGSEA. CDR3 nucleotides: TGCAGCGTTGAGGGGTTGGACCTAAGCGAGCAGTACTTC. This sequence encodes CSVEGLDLSEQYF.

The V and J genes are TRBV20-1 and TRBJ1-2; D is perhaps TRBD1 (6 bases). There are 15 residues in the CDR3. Germline V gene lookup returns CDR1 DFQATT and CDR2 SNEGSKA (reference sequence). V lost 3 bases, J lost 4 bases, and 18 bases lay in between. The CDR3: CSASVGQSSGYGYTF. The DNA for the CDR3 is TGCAGTGCTAGTGTAGGACAGTCGTCCGGCTATGGCTACACCTTC.

The chain links TRBV4-2 to TRBJ2-3; tentative D call: TRBD2 (6 bases). The CDR3 extends over 16 amino acids. Germline V gene sequence: CDR1 LGHNA, CDR2 YNFKEQ. The V end was cut by 0 bases, the J end by 6 bases, with 16 bases between. The CDR3, as DNA: TGTGCCAGCAGCCAAGAAGGTGCTAGCGAACGGGATACGCAGTATTTT. Its protein product is CASSQEGASERDTQYF.

This clonotype was detected a few times. The chain has TRBV28 and TRBJ2-5, with D unclear. The germline V gene encodes CDR1 MDHEN and CDR2 SYDVKM. The CDR3 extends over 9 amino acids. V was shortened by 5 bases and J by 8 bases, with 3 bases between the two germline ends. The CDR3 region is CASSPTQYF. The CDR3 nucleotides are TGTGCCAGCAGTCCCACCCAGTACTTC.

This clonotype was seen at least ten times. This chain uses TRBV5-1 with TRBJ1-2, with D tentatively TRBD1 (5 bases). The V gene lost 4 bases and the J gene lost 6 bases, with 16 bases spanning the gap. The CDR3 is 14 amino acids. The germline CDR1 and CDR2 sequences are SGHRS and YFSETQ. The CDR3 coding sequence is TGCGCCAGCAGCCCTAGGGGCATGGGGGATGGCTACACCTTC. Amino acid sequence: CASSPRGMGDGYTF. The whole variable domain, remainder taken from reference TRBV5-1 and TRBJ1-2, is KAGVTQTPRYLIKTRGQQVTLSCSPISGHRSVSWYQQTPGQGLQFLFEYFSETQRNKGNFPGRFSGRQFSNSRSEMNVSTLELGDSALYLCASSPRGMGDGYTFGSGTRLTVV.

This clonotype occurred many times. V and J are TRBV11-2 and TRBJ1-6; possibly TRBD1 for D (5 bases). V lost 5 bases and J lost 6, with 14 bases in between. Germline loops: CDR1 SGHAT, CDR2 FQNNGV. The CDR3 totals 15 residues. The CDR3: CASSPWQGSNSPLHF. The CDR3 coding sequence is TGTGCCAGCAGCCCTTGGCAGGGTAGTAATTCACCCCTCCACTTT.

This clonotype was recorded at least ten times. This chain connects TRBV4-2 to TRBJ2-2; D remains ambiguous. The CDR3 has 13 amino acids. Germline values: CDR1 LGHNA, CDR2 YNFKEQ. Trimming stripped 2 bases from V and 5 bases from J, with 6 bases between. Here the CDR3 reads CASSQTSTGELFF. Written as DNA, the CDR3 is TGTGCCAGCAGCCAAACTTCAACCGGGGAGCTGTTTTTT.

This clonotype was picked up many times. For the CDR3, the DNA is TGCGCCAGCACCCCATTGGGGGCGGATGAAAAACTGTTTTTT. Encoded protein: CASTPLGADEKLFF. The chain links TRBV5-1 to TRBJ1-4; possible D gene TRBD1, 6 bases. The germline CDR1 and CDR2 sequences are SGHRS and YFSETQ. The germline V and J ends were trimmed by 6 bases and 6 bases, with 15 bases remaining between them. The CDR3 length is 14 residues.

The V call is TRBV5-1, the J call TRBJ2-5; no definite D call. The germline V gene has CDR1 SGHRS and CDR2 YFSETQ. The CDR3 totals 15 residues. Between the trimmed V and J ends, which lost 5 bases and 3 bases, there was a span of 17 bases. This chain's CDR3 is CASRPGPDGKETQYF. The CDR3, as DNA: TGCGCCAGCAGGCCCGGACCGGACGGAAAAGAGACCCAGTACTTC.

This clonotype was observed at least ten times. The chain has TRBV20-1 and TRBJ2-3; no clear D gene. The ends were cut back, 4 bases at V and 4 bases at J, with 9 bases in the middle. Germline V lookup: CDR1 DFQATT, CDR2 SNEGSKA (reference sequence). There are 12 residues in the CDR3. The CDR3 DNA reads TGCAGTGCTATTCTCGAATCAGATACGCAGTATTTT. It encodes CSAILESDTQYF.

This clonotype was found many times. The chain employs TRBV20-1 and TRBJ2-1; possible D gene TRBD1, 5 bases. The CDR3 covers 15 residues. CDR1 is DFQATT, CDR2 SNEGSKA, per germline (reference sequence). V was clipped by 6 bases and J by 3 bases, with 18 bases between them. The CDR3 spells CSARIGHIDYNEQFF. The CDR3 bases are TGCAGTGCCCGCATCGGACACATAGACTACAATGAGCAGTTCTTC.

The rearrangement joins TRBV6-5 to TRBJ1-6; D may be TRBD1 (6 bases). Trimming shortened V by 2 bases and J by 8 bases, and 13 bases separated the two germline ends. Germline CDR1 MNHEY, CDR2 SVGAGI. This CDR3 has 15 residues. For the CDR3, the DNA is TGTGCCAGCAGTTACGCGACAGGTTCTGATTCACCCCTCCACTTT. Residues: CASSYATGSDSPLHF.

The chain carries TRBV20-1 and TRBJ1-1, with 8 bases matching TRBD1. CDR1 and CDR2 (germline): DFQATT, SNEGSKA (reference sequence). The length of the CDR3 is 16 residues. After removal of 1 base from V and 5 bases from J, the junction contained 12 bases not matched to a gene. CDR3 sequence reads: CSARAPPRTGRTEAFF. DNA for the CDR3: TGCAGTGCTAGAGCTCCCCCCCGGACAGGGAGGACTGAAGCTTTCTTT.

This clonotype occurred a few times. The chain couples TRBV3-1 to TRBJ2-3, with TRBD2 matching 8 bases. The ends lost 0 bases at V and 2 bases at J; junction bases unmatched: 10. Germline CDR1 and CDR2: LGHDT and YNNKEL (reference sequence). The length of the CDR3 is 18 residues. CDR3 sequence reads: CASSQDIQAGDYTDTQYF. The CDR3, as DNA: TGTGCCAGCAGCCAAGATATTCAAGCGGGGGACTACACAGATACGCAGTATTTT.

This clonotype appeared a few times. This chain connects TRBV7-2 to TRBJ2-1, with 10 nucleotides matching TRBD2. V was clipped by 4 bases and J by 7 bases; unmatched bases: 4. The CDR3 loop spans 14 amino acids. Germline V lookup: CDR1 SGHTA, CDR2 FQGNSA. CDR3 protein: CASSSGLAWNEQFF. CDR3 nucleotide sequence: TGTGCCAGCAGCTCGGGACTAGCGTGGAATGAGCAGTTCTTC.

The chain carries TRBV28 and TRBJ1-1, with D unclear. Trimming took 6 bases from V and 0 from J, leaving 8 bases between them. The CDR3 consists of 13 residues. CDR1 is MDHEN, CDR2 SYDVKM, per germline. CDR3 in DNA: TGTGCCAGCAGAAAGACAATGAACACTGAAGCTTTCTTT. It encodes CASRKTMNTEAFF.